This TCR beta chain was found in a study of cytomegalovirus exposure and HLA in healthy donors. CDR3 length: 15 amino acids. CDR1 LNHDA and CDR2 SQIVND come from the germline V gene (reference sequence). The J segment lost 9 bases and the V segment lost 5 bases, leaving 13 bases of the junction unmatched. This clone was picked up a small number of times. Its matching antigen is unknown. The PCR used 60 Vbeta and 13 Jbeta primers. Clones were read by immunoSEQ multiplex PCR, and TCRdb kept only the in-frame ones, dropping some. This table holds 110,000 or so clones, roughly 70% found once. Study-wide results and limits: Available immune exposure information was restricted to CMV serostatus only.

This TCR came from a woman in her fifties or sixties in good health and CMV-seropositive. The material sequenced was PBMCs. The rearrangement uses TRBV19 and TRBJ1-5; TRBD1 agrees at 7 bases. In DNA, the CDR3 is TGTGCCAGTAGTGCCTCTACAGGGGCCTGGGGGCCCCAGCATTTT. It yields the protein CASSASTGAWGPQHF.